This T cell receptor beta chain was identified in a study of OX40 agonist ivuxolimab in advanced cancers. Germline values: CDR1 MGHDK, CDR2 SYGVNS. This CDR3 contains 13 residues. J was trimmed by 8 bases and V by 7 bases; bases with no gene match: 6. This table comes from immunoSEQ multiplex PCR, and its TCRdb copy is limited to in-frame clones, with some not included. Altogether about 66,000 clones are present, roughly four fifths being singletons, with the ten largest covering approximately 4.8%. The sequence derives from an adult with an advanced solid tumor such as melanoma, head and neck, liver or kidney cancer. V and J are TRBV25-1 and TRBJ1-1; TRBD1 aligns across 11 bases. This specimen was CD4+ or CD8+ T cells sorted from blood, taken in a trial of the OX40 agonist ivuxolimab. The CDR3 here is CASKRTGGSEAFF. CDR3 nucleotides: TGTGCCAGCAAGAGGACAGGGGGCTCCGAAGCTTTCTTT.